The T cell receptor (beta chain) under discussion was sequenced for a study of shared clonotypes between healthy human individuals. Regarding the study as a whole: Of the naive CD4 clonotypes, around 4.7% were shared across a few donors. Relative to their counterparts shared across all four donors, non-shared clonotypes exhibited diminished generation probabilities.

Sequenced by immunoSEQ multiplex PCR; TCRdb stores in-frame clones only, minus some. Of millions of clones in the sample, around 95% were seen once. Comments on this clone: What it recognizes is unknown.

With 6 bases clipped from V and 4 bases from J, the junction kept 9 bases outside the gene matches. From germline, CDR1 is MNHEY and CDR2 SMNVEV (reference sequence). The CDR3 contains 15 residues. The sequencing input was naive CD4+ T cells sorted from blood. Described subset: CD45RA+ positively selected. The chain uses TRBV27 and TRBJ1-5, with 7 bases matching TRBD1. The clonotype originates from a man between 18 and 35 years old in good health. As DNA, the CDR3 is TGTGCCAGCAGGGAAACAGGGGCGGTGAATCAGCCCCAGCATTTT. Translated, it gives CASRETGAVNQPQHF.